This TCR beta chain was identified during a study of T cells in Graves' hyperthyroidism and ophthalmopathy. The wider study: At initial diagnosis, before any treatment had begun, peripheral blood was obtained.

The CDR3 contains 17 residues. V was trimmed by 1 base and J by 1 base, leaving 16 bases between them. Germline loops: CDR1 SGHVS, CDR2 FQNEAQ. Findings of the study overall: Appearing also in blood were most of the thyroid clonotypes expanded above 0.001.

There are many counts of this clonotype. Antigen unknown. This sample holds PBMCs from 8.5 to 10 ml fresh peripheral blood. Amplification yielded TCR beta CDR3 regions, with RNA transcripts as the source. The HTBI primer set was used in a first-round RT-PCR of the TCR CDR3. Each CDR3 protein gets one entry after TCRdb re-called the multiplex PCR reads with MiXCR. The profile shows hundreds of thousands of distinct CDR3 sequences, around 22% of them singletons. The rearrangement links TRBV7-8 to TRBJ1-1; unclear D gene. The sequencing input was blood. The source of this sequence is a young woman with Graves' ophthalmopathy. Written as DNA, the CDR3 is TGTGCCAGCAGCTTAGGTCAGCTAGGTGGCTCGAACACTGAAGCTTTCTTT. Its translation: CASSLGQLGGSNTEAFF.